The T cell receptor (beta chain) under discussion was sequenced for a study of shared clonotypes between healthy human individuals. Notes on the study in general: Despite large depth, rarefaction showed incomplete sorted-subset sequencing. Having only a few donors restricted how much genetic and exposure-history diversity was captured.

Comments on this clone: What it recognizes is unknown.

In the original processing: ImmunoSEQ yielded junction-only sequences lacking quality scores, so filtering differed. Assay: immunoSEQ multiplex PCR; the TCRdb copy retains only in-frame clones and omits some. That table is the source of V, J and clone size, and D and trimming were worked out from the DNA. The table includes 550,000 to 800,000 clones, around 74% detected once. The V end was cut by 2 bases, the J end by 5 bases, with 12 bases between. This CDR3 is built from 13 residues. Per the germline V gene, CDR1 is GTSNPN and CDR2 is SVGIG (reference sequence). The source is a woman aged 25 to 45 in good health. Sequencing input: memory CD4+ T cells sorted from blood. As for subset: CD45RA-negative fraction. The rearrangement joins TRBV30 to TRBJ2-5; D possibly corresponds to TRBD1 (5 bases). The CDR3 bases are TGTGCCTGGAGTCCAGGGTTGGAGGAGACCCAGTACTTC. This gives the protein CAWSPGLEETQYF. The variable domain in full, with the rest retrieved from reference TRBV30 and TRBJ2-5, is SQTIHQWPATLVQPVGSPLSLECTVEGTSNPNLYWYRQAAGRGLQLLFYSVGIGQISSEVPQNLSASRPQDRQFILSSKKLLLSDSGFYLCAWSPGLEETQYFGPGTRLLVL.